The present TCR beta chain was sequenced within a study of STAT5B mutations in CD4+ large granular lymphocyte leukemia. Findings of the study overall: Patient CD4-sorted repertoires looked more clonal than healthy CD4+ repertoires, even without putative leukemic clones.

To note about this clone: Its target is unknown.

The CDR3 spans 14 residues. V trimming: 2 bases; J trimming: 4 bases; junction bases outside the gene matches: 5. The germline V gene has CDR1 MDHEN and CDR2 SYDVKM. The table came from immunoSEQ multiplex PCR; TCRdb's copy has only in-frame clones and leaves some out. The table includes more than 30,000 clones, 85% to 90% detected once. The sequence was collected from a human donor in good health. Sequencing was done on a sample of CD4+ T cells from blood buffy coats. The chain joins TRBV28 to TRBJ2-7; 7 nucleotides line up with TRBD1. The CDR3 reads CASSLPGQVYEQYF. The CDR3, as DNA: TGTGCCAGCAGTTTACCCGGACAGGTGTACGAGCAGTACTTC.